One sample yielded the 10 T cell receptor beta chains listed below, sequenced in a study of OX40 agonist ivuxolimab in advanced cancers. Using immunoSEQ multiplex PCR, the repertoire was profiled, and TCRdb retains in-frame clones only, with some absent. The sample consists of nearly 80,000 clones, over 75% of them appearing once. This specimen consisted of CD4+ or CD8+ T cells sorted from blood, obtained in a trial of the OX40 agonist ivuxolimab. Source of these receptors: an adult with an advanced solid tumor such as melanoma, head and neck, liver or kidney cancer.

This rearrangement joins TRBV7-9 to TRBJ2-1; tentatively, D is TRBD2 (5 bases). The CDR3 runs 13 residues. Germline values: CDR1 SEHNR, CDR2 FQNEAQ (reference sequence). The V and J ends lost 5 bases and 8 bases respectively, with 13 bases between them. CDR3 sequence reads: CASSPHPSYEQFF. The CDR3 nucleotides are TGTGCCAGCAGCCCACACCCTAGCTATGAGCAGTTCTTC. The full variable domain, rest sourced from reference TRBV7-9 and TRBJ2-1, is DTGVSQNPRHKITKRGQNVTFRCDPISEHNRLYWYRQTLGQGPEFLTYFQNEAQLEKSRLLSDRFSAERPKGSFSTLEIQRTEQGDSAMYLCASSPHPSYEQFFGPGTRLTVL.

This clone was seen just once. The chain links TRBV18 to TRBJ1-1, with D unclear. This CDR3 is 13 amino acids long. From germline, CDR1 is KGHSH and CDR2 LQKENI. V lost 8 bases and J lost 3, with 13 bases in between. The DNA for the CDR3 is TGTGCCAGCACCTACGGGGTGGACACTGAAGCTTTCTTT. This codes for CASTYGVDTEAFF.

This sequence joins TRBV7-9 and TRBJ2-1; possible D gene TRBD1, 5 bases. The CDR3 is 15 amino acids. The V end lost 4 bases, the J end lost 4 bases, and 14 bases lay between the germline ends. CDR1 and CDR2 (germline): SEHNR, FQNEAQ (reference sequence). The CDR3 nucleotides read TGTGCCAGCAGCTCTCAGGGCCACCAATACAATGAGCAGTTCTTC. This translates into CASSSQGHQYNEQFF.

Notes on this clone: Distinct nucleotide sequences in the sample also encode this CDR3. CDR3 in amino acids: CAISESTSTDTQYF. The CDR3 DNA reads as TGTGCCATCAGTGAGTCGACTAGCACAGATACGCAGTATTTT. The chain is built from TRBV10-3 and TRBJ2-3; D is ambiguous. With 0 bases removed from V and 0 bases from J, the gap between germline ends came to 4 bases. Germline V gives CDR1 ENHRY, CDR2 SYGVKD. This CDR3 has 14 amino acids.

This chain connects TRBV19 to TRBJ2-5; 7 nucleotides align to TRBD1. V shed 5 bases, J shed 4 bases, and the junction held 4 bases outside the gene matches. CDR3 length equals 13 residues. CDR1 and CDR2 (germline): LNHDA, SQIVND (reference sequence). CDR3 residues: CASSEQGRETQYF. CDR3 DNA sequence: TGTGCCAGTAGTGAACAGGGGAGAGAGACCCAGTACTTC.

The chain recombines TRBV2 with TRBJ2-5; no firm D call. The end of the DNA aligns better with TRBJ2-7, so the J call may be wrong. The CDR3 length is 12 residues. Germline V gene sequence: CDR1 SNHLY, CDR2 FYNNEI. Written as DNA, the CDR3 is TGTGCCAGCAGTGTTGATATCTACGAGCAGTACTTC. Translated: CASSVDIYEQYF.

This chain joins TRBV25-1 and TRBJ2-7; TRBD1 matches at 10 bases. The CDR3 extends over 17 amino acids. In germline, CDR1 is MGHDK, CDR2 SYGVNS. With V trimmed by 2 bases and J by 6 bases, 13 bases remained unmatched. The CDR3 DNA reads TGTGCCAGCAGTGAAACACTGGGGGGGACAGGGGTTGGCGAGCAGTACTTC. Amino acid sequence: CASSETLGGTGVGEQYF.

The chain is built from TRBV10-3 and TRBJ2-3; maybe TRBD2 (6 bases). Trimming took 3 bases from V and 6 from J, leaving 22 bases between them. CDR3 length equals 17 residues. Germline V gene data show CDR1 as ENHRY and CDR2 as SYGVKD. The CDR3 nucleotides are TGTGCCATCAGTGATATTGTCTCCGAGGCCCGGGGGGATACGCAGTATTTT. As protein: CAISDIVSEARGDTQYF.

This sequence joins TRBV7-3 and TRBJ2-1; 9 nucleotides line up with TRBD2. CDR1 and CDR2 from the germline V gene are SGHTA and FQGTGA. This CDR3 is built from 16 residues. V shed 3 bases, J shed 1 base, and the junction held 4 bases outside the gene matches. CDR3 DNA: TGTGCCAGCAGCTTCAGACTAGCGGTTTCCTACAATGAGCAGTTCTTC. It translates to CASSFRLAVSYNEQFF.

The gene calls are TRBV27 and TRBJ2-5, with TRBD2 identical over 13 bases. This CDR3 has 15 amino acids. The trim removed 5 bases at V and 3 bases at J, leaving 3 bases unmatched. Germline CDR1 MNHEY, CDR2 SMNVEV (reference sequence). CDR3 region: CASSTGLAGEETQYF. CDR3 coding DNA: TGTGCCAGCAGTACCGGACTAGCGGGAGAAGAGACCCAGTACTTC.